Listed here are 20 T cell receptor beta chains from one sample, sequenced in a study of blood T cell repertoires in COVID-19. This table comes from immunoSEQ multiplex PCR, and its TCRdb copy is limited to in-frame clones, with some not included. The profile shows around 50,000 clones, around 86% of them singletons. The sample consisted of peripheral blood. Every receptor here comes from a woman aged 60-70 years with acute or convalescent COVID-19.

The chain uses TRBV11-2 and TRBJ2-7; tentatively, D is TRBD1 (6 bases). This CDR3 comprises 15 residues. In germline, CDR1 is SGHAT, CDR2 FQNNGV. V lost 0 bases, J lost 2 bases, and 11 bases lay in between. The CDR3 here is CASSLDWGQPYEQYF. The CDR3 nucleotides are TGTGCCAGCAGCTTAGACTGGGGGCAGCCCTACGAGCAGTACTTC. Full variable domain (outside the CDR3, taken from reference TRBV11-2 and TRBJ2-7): EAGVAQSPRYKIIEKRQSVAFWCNPISGHATLYWYQQILGQGPKLLIQFQNNGVVDDSQLPKDRFSAERLKGVDSTLKIQPAKLEDSAVYLCASSLDWGQPYEQYFGPGTRLTVT.

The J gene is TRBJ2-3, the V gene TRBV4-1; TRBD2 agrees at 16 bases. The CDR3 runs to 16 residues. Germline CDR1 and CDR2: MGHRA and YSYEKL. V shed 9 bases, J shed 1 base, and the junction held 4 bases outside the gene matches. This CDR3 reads CARGTSGRGCTDTQYF. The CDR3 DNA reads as TGCGCCAGAGGGACTAGCGGGAGGGGGTGCACAGATACGCAGTATTTT.

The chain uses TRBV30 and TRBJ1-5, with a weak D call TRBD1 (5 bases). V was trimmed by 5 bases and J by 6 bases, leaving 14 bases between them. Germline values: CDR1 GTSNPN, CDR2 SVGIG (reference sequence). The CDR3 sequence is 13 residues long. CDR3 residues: CAWDRQLGQPQHF. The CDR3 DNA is TGTGCCTGGGATAGACAGCTGGGTCAGCCCCAGCATTTT. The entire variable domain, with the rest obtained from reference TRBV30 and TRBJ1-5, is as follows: SQTIHQWPATLVQPVGSPLSLECTVEGTSNPNLYWYRQAAGRGLQLLFYSVGIGQISSEVPQNLSASRPQDRQFILSSKKLLLSDSGFYLCAWDRQLGQPQHFGDGTRLSIL.

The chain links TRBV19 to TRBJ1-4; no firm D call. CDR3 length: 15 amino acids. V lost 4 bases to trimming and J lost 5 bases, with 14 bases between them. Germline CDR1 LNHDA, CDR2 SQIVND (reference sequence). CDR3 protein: CASSKNTGLNEKLFF. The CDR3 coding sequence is TGTGCCAGTAGTAAAAACACGGGATTAAATGAAAAACTGTTTTTT.

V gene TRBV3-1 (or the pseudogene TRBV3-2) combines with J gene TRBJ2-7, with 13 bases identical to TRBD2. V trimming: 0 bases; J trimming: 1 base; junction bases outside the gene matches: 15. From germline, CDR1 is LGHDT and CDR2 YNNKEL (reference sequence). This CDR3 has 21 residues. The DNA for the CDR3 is TGTGCCAGCAGCCAAGAAAGAGGGGTCACCGGGACTAGCGGGGATTCCTACGAGCAGTACTTC. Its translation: CASSQERGVTGTSGDSYEQYF.

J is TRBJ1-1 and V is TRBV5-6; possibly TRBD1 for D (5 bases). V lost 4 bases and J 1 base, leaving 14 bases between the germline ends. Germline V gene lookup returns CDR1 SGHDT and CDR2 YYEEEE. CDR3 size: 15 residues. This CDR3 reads CASSVMTVANTEAFF. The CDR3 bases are TGTGCCAGCAGCGTTATGACAGTGGCGAACACTGAAGCTTTCTTT. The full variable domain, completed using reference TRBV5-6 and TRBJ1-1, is DAGVTQSPTHLIKTRGQQVTLRCSPKSGHDTVSWYQQALGQGPQFIFQYYEEEERQRGNFPDRFSGHQFPNYSSELNVNALLLGDSALYLCASSVMTVANTEAFFGQGTRLTVV.

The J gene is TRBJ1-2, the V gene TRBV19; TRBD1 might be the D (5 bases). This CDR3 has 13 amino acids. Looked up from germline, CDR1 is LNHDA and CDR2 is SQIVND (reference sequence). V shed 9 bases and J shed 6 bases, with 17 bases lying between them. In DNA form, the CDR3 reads TGTGCCAGCACCAGGGTTCACGGGCATGGCTACACCTTC. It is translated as CASTRVHGHGYTF.

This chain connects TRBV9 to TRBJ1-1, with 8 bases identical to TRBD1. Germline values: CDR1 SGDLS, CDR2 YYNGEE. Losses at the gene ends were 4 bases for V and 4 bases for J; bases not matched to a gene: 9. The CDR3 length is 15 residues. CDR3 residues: CASSHQQGGGTEAFF. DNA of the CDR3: TGTGCCAGCAGCCACCAACAGGGGGGGGGCACTGAAGCTTTCTTT.

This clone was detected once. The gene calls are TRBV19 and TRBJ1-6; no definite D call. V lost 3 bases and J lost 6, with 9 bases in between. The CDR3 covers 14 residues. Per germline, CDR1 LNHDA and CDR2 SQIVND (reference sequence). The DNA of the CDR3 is TGTGCCAGTAGTATTCAACGGGGTAATTCACCCCTCCACTTT. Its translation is CASSIQRGNSPLHF.

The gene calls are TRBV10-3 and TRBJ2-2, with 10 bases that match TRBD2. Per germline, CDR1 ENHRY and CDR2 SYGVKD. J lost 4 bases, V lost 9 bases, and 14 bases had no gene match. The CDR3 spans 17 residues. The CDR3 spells CAIREASGSSGTGELFF. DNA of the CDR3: TGTGCCATTAGGGAGGCTAGCGGGAGTTCAGGCACCGGGGAGCTGTTTTTT.

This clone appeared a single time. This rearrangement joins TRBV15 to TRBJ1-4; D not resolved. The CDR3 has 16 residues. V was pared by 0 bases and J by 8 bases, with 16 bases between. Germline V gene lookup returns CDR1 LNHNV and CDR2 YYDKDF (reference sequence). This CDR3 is CATSREPGRRAEKLFF. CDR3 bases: TGTGCCACCAGCAGAGAGCCGGGCAGGCGGGCAGAAAAACTGTTTTTT.

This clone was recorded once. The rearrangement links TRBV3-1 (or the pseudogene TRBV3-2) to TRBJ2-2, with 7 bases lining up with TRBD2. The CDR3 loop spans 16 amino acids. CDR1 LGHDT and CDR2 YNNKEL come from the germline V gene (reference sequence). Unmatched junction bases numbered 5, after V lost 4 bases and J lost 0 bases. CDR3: CASSRLGLTNTGELFF. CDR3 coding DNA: TGTGCCAGCAGCCGACTGGGACTAACGAACACCGGGGAGCTGTTTTTT.

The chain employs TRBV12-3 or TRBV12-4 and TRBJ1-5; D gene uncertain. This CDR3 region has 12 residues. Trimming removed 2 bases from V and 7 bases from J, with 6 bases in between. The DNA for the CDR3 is TGTGCCAGCAGTTTATGGAGCCAGCCCCAGCATTTT. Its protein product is CASSLWSQPQHF.

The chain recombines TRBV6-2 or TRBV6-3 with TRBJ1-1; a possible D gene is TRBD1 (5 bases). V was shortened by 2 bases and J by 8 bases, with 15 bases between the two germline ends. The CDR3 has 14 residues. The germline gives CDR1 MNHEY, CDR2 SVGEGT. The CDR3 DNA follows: TGTGCCAGCAGTTACGGGGGGGTGGGCACCGAAGCTTTCTTT. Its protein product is CASSYGGVGTEAFF.

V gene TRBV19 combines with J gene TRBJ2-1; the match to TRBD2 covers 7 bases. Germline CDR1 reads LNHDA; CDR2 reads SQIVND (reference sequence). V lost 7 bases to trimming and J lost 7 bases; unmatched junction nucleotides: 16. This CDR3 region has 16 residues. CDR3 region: CASTRGRGSFLNEQFF. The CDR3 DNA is TGTGCCAGTACCCGCGGTCGCGGGAGTTTCTTAAATGAGCAGTTCTTC.

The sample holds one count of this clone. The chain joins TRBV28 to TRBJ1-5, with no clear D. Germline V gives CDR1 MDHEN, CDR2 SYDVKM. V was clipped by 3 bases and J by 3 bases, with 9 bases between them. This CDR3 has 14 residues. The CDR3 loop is CASSFPRHNQPQHF. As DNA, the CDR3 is TGTGCCAGCAGTTTCCCCAGACACAATCAGCCCCAGCATTTT.

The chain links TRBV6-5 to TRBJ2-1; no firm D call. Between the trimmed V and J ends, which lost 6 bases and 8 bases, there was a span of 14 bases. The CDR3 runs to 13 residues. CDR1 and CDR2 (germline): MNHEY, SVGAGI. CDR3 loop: CASSSSLSDEQFF. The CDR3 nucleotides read TGTGCCAGCAGCTCGAGCTTAAGTGATGAGCAGTTCTTC.

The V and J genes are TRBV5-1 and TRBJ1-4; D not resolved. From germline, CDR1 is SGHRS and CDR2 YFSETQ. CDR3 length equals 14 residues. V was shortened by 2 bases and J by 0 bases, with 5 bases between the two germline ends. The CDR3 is CASSLLPTNEKLFF. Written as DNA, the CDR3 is TGCGCCAGCAGCTTACTACCAACTAATGAAAAACTGTTTTTT.

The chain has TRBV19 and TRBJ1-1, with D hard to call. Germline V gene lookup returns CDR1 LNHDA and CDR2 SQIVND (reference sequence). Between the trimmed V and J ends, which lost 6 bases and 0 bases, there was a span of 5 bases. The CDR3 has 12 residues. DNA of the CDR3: TGTGCCAGTAGAAACTTGAACACTGAAGCTTTCTTT. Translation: CASRNLNTEAFF.

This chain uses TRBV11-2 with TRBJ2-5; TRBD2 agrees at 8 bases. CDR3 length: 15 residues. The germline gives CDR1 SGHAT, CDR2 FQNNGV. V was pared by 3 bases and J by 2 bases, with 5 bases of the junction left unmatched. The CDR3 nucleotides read TGTGCCAGCAGCTTTTCCGGGAGGGCACAAGAGACCCAGTACTTC. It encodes CASSFSGRAQETQYF.